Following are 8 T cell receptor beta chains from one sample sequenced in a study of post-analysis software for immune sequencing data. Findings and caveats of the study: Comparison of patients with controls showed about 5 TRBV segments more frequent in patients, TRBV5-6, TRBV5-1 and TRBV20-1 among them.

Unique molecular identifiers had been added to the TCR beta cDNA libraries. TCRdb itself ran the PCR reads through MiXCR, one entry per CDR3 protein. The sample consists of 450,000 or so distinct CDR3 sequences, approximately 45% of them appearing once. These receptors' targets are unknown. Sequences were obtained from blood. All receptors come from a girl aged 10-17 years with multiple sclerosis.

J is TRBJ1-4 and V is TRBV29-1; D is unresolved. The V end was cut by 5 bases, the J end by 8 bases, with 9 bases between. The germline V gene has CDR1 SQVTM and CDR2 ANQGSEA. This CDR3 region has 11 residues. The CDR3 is CSVYRDEKLFF. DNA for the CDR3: TGCAGCGTTTACAGAGACGAAAAACTGTTTTTT. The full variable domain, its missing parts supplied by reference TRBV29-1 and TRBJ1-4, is SAVISQKPSRDICQRGTSLTIQCQVDSQVTMMFWYRQQPGQSLTLIATANQGSEATYESGFVIDKFPISRPNLTFSTLTVSNMSPEDSSIYLCSVYRDEKLFFGSGTQLSVL.

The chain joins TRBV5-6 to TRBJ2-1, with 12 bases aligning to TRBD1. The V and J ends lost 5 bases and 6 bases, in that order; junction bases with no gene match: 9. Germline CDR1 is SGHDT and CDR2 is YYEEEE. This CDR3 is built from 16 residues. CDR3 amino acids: CASRSLWDRGRNEQFF. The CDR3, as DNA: TGTGCCAGCAGGTCTCTTTGGGACAGGGGGCGCAATGAGCAGTTCTTC.

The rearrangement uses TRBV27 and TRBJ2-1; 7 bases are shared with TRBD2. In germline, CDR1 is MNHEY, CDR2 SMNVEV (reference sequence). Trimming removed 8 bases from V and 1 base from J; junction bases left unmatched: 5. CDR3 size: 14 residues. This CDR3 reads CASSGTKSYNEQFF. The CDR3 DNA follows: TGTGCCAGCTCGGGGACTAAGTCCTACAATGAGCAGTTCTTC.

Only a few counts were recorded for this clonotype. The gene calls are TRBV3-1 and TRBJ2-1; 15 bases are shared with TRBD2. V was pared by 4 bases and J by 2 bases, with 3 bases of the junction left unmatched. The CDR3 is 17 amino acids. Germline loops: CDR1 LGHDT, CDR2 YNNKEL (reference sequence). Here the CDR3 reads CASSRGLAGGPYNEQFF. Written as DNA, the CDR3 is TGTGCCAGCAGCCGGGGACTAGCGGGAGGTCCCTACAATGAGCAGTTCTTC.

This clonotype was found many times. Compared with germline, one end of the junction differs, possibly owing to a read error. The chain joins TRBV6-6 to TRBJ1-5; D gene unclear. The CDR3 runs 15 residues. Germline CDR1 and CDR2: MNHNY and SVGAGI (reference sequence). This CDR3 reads CASSYTDSSYQPQHF. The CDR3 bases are TGTGCCAGCAGTTACACCGATTCTAGCTATCAGCCCCAGCATTTT.

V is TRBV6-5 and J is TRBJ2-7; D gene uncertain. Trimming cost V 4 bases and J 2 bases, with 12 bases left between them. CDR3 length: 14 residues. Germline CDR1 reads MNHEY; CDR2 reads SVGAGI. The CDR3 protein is CASSSRNGPYEQYF. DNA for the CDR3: TGTGCCAGCAGTTCCAGGAACGGCCCCTACGAGCAGTACTTC.

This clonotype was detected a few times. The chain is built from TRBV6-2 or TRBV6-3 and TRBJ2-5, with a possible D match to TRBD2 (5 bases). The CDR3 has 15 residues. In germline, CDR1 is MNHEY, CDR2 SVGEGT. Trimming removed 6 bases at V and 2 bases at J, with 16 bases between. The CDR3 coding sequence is TGTGCCAGCAGCCGGGCGGTAGGGAGACAAGAGACCCAGTACTTC. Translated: CASSRAVGRQETQYF.

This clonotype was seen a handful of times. The CDR3 spells CSVAGGETQYF. The CDR3 DNA follows: TGCAGCGTTGCCGGGGGGGAGACCCAGTACTTC. This rearrangement joins TRBV29-1 to TRBJ2-5; TRBD2 aligns across 7 bases. The CDR3 length is 11 residues. V shed 4 bases and J 5 bases; nucleotides not matched to a gene: 1. Germline values: CDR1 SQVTM, CDR2 ANQGSEA.